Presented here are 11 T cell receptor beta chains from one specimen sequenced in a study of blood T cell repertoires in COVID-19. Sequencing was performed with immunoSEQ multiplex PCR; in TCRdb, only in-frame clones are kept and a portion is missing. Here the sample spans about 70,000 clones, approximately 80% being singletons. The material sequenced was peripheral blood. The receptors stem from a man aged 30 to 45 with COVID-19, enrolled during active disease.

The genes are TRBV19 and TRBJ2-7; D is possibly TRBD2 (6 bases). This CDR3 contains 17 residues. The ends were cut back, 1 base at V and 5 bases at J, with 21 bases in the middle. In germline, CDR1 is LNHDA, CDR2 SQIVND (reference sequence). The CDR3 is CASSIGAGITSIHEQYF. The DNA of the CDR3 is TGTGCCAGTAGTATAGGGGCGGGGATTACGTCTATCCACGAGCAGTACTTC.

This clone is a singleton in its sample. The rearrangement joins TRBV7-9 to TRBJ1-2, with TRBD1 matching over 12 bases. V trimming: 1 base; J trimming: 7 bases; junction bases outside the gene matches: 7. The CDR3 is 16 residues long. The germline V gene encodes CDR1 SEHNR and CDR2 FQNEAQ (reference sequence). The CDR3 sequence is CASSLVAGTGGFGYTF. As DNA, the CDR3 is TGTGCCAGCAGCTTAGTGGCCGGGACAGGGGGCTTTGGCTACACCTTC.

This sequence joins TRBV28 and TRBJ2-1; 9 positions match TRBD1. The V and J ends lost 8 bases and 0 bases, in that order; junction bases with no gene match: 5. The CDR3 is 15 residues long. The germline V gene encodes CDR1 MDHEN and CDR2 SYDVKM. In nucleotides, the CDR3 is TGTGCCAGCCGATTGGACAGGGGCTCCTACAATGAGCAGTTCTTC. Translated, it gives CASRLDRGSYNEQFF.

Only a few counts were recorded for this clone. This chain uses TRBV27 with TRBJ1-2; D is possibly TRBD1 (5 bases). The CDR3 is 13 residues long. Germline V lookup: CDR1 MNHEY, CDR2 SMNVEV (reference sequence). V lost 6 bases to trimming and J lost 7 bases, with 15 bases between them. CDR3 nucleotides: TGTGCCAGCAGACCCCCGGGACTTGGTGGCTACACCTTC. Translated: CASRPPGLGGYTF.

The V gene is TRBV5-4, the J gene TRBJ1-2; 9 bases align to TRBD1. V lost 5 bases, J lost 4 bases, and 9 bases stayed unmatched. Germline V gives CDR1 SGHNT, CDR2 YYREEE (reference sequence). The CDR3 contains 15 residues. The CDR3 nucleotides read TGTGCCAGCAGTTTTACAGGGGGCAGTTTCTATGGCTACACCTTC. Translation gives CASSFTGGSFYGYTF. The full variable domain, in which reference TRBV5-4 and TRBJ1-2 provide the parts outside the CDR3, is ETGVTQSPTHLIKTRGQQVTLRCSSQSGHNTVSWYQQALGQGPQFIFQYYREEENGRGNFPPRFSGLQFPNYSSELNVNALELDDSALYLCASSFTGGSFYGYTFGSGTRLTVV.

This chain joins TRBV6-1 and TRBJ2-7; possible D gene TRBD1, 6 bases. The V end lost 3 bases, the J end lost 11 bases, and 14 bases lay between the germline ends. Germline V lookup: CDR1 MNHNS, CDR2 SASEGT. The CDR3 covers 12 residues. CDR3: CASSEIDRKEYF. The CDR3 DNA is TGTGCCAGCAGTGAGATTGACAGGAAGGAGTACTTC.

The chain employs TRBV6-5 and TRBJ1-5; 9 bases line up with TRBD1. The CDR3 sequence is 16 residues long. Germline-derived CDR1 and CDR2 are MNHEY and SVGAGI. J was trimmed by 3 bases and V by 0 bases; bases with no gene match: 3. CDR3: CASSYSGTGFNQPQHF. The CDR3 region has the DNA TGTGCCAGCAGTTACTCAGGGACAGGGTTCAATCAGCCCCAGCATTTT.

The CDR3 region has the DNA TGTGCCTGGAGTGTACGCCAGGGGGCTGAAAAACTGTTTTTT. This gives the protein CAWSVRQGAEKLFF. The chain links TRBV30 to TRBJ1-4; 8 positions agree with TRBD1. V shed 0 bases, J shed 7 bases, and the junction held 4 bases outside the gene matches. From germline, CDR1 is GTSNPN and CDR2 SVGIG (reference sequence). CDR3 length: 14 residues.

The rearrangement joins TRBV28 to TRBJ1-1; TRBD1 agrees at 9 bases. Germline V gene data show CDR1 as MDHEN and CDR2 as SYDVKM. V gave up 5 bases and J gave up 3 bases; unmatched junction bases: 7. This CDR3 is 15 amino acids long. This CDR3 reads CASSPNRGRDTEAFF. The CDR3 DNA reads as TGTGCCAGCAGTCCGAACAGGGGGCGAGACACTGAAGCTTTCTTT.

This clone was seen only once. CDR3 in DNA: TGTGCCAGCAGCGCTGGTCCCGACACAGATGAAAAACTGTTTTTT. Translation gives CASSAGPDTDEKLFF. This sequence joins TRBV9 and TRBJ1-4, with D unclear. The V gene's germline CDR1 is SGDLS and CDR2 YYNGEE. Trimming removed 3 bases at V and 6 bases at J, with 15 bases between. This CDR3 is 15 amino acids long.

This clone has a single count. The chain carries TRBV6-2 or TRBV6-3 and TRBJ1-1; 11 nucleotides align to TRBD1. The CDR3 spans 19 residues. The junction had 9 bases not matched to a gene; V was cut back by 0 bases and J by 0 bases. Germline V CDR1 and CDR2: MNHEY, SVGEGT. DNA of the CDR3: TGTGCCAGCAGTTACTCGCATGGGACAGGGGGTCGGTTGAACACTGAAGCTTTCTTT. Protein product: CASSYSHGTGGRLNTEAFF.